A single sample gave rise to the 5 T cell receptor beta chains below, sequenced in a study of T cell changes during pregnancy in multiple sclerosis. The assay was immunoSEQ multiplex PCR, and TCRdb's table has in-frame clones only and misses some. This sample has tens of thousands of clones, with 93% found just once. The source material was CD8+ T cells from peripheral blood mononuclear cells, sampled in the third trimester of pregnancy. The receptor set was obtained from a female donor with multiple sclerosis, enrolled in a pregnancy study.

V usage is TRBV5-1 and J usage is TRBJ2-6; D is perhaps TRBD1 (5 bases). From germline, CDR1 is SGHRS and CDR2 YFSETQ. This CDR3 comprises 15 residues. The ends were cut back, 3 bases at V and 4 bases at J, with 11 bases in the middle. DNA of the CDR3: TGCGCCAGCAGCTCACAGGCAACCGGGGCCAACGTCCTGACTTTC. Its translation: CASSSQATGANVLTF.

This chain links TRBV16 with TRBJ2-2; tentative D call: TRBD1 (5 bases). The CDR3 consists of 17 residues. Trimming removed 0 bases from V and 2 bases from J, with 13 bases in between. CDR1 is KGHSY and CDR2 is FQNENV in the germline V gene. Here the CDR3 reads CASSQSNRNRNTGELFF. The CDR3 region has the DNA TGTGCCAGCAGCCAATCCAACAGGAATCGTAACACCGGGGAGCTGTTTTTT.

The chain has TRBV11-1 and TRBJ1-2, with 7 bases fitting TRBD1. After removal of 0 bases from V and 3 bases from J, the junction contained 13 bases not matched to a gene. This CDR3 contains 18 residues. Germline-derived CDR1 and CDR2 are SGHAT and FQDESV (reference sequence). The CDR3 loop reads CASSLAPFPGTDHYGYTF. The DNA for the CDR3 is TGTGCCAGCAGCTTAGCGCCATTCCCCGGGACAGATCACTATGGCTACACCTTC.

As to this clone: One end of the junction does not line up with germline, which may come from a read error. This chain links TRBV9 with TRBJ2-2; D is possibly TRBD2 (6 bases). From germline, CDR1 is SGDLS and CDR2 YYNGEE. The CDR3 extends over 16 amino acids. CDR3 in DNA: TGTGCCAGCAGAGTAGGGTGGGGGGTGAACACCGGGGAGCTGTTTTTT. Its protein is CASRVGWGVNTGELFF.

The V call is TRBV5-1, the J call TRBJ2-1, with 8 nucleotides matching TRBD2. The trim removed 6 bases at V and 3 bases at J, leaving 11 bases unmatched. Germline CDR1 is SGHRS and CDR2 is YFSETQ. The CDR3 consists of 16 residues. CDR3 coding DNA: TGCGCCAGCACGGGGGCGGGGGGCCGAAGCTACAATGAGCAGTTCTTC. This encodes CASTGAGGRSYNEQFF.